Below are 21 T cell receptor beta chains sequenced from a single sample in a study of blood T cells in healthy people across ages. Using a J-beta primer mix together with a sample-barcoded 5' primer, a second PCR was run for roughly 7 to 12 cycles. TCRdb used MiXCR to reprocess the 5' RACE reads, holding one entry per CDR3 protein. The sample yields more than 800,000 distinct CDR3 sequences, about 28% seen once. Source material: blood. The source is an elderly woman in good health.

This clonotype was seen ten or more times. The CDR3 region is CSARDSRRGGNQPQHF. In DNA, the CDR3 is TGCAGTGCTAGAGATTCTCGGAGAGGTGGGAATCAGCCCCAGCATTTT. V is TRBV20-1 and J is TRBJ1-5; D unresolved. Germline CDR1 and CDR2: DFQATT and SNEGSKA (reference sequence). The CDR3 consists of 16 residues. Trimming pared 0 bases from V and 4 bases from J, leaving 16 bases between.

This clonotype was found a few times. With a much larger clone just one base away, this may be a read error. J is TRBJ2-5 and V is TRBV7-2, with TRBD1 identical over 8 bases. The CDR3 covers 11 residues. The trim removed 3 bases at V and 12 bases at J, leaving 3 bases unmatched. Germline V CDR1 and CDR2: SGHTA, FQGNSA. The CDR3 here is CASSFGQGKYF. The CDR3 bases are TGTGCCAGCAGCTTCGGACAGGGAAAGTACTTC.

This clonotype appeared many times. The chain couples TRBV5-1 to TRBJ2-1; tentatively, D is TRBD1 (6 bases). The V end was cut by 6 bases, the J end by 5 bases, with 15 bases between. Germline-derived CDR1 and CDR2 are SGHRS and YFSETQ. The CDR3 spans 14 residues. The CDR3: CASTDRDIDNEQFF. The CDR3 DNA reads TGCGCCAGCACAGACCGGGACATCGACAATGAGCAGTTCTTC. The complete variable domain, with remaining parts taken from reference TRBV5-1 and TRBJ2-1, reads KAGVTQTPRYLIKTRGQQVTLSCSPISGHRSVSWYQQTPGQGLQFLFEYFSETQRNKGNFPGRFSGRQFSNSRSEMNVSTLELGDSALYLCASTDRDIDNEQFFGPGTRLTVL.

The J gene is TRBJ1-4, the V gene TRBV20-1; 7 bases align to TRBD1. Germline loops: CDR1 DFQATT, CDR2 SNEGSKA (reference sequence). CDR3 length: 13 residues. After removal of 6 bases from V and 7 bases from J, the junction contained 8 bases not matched to a gene. CDR3 protein: CSAAIPGGEKLFF. The DNA for the CDR3 is TGCAGTGCAGCCATTCCAGGGGGTGAAAAACTGTTTTTT.

This clonotype came up many times. For the CDR3, the DNA is TGTGCCACCCGACTAGCGGGGGGTTTGGATGAGCAGTTCTTC. Translating it yields CATRLAGGLDEQFF. The V gene is TRBV18, the J gene TRBJ2-1, with 13 bases matching TRBD2. Germline CDR1 reads KGHSH; CDR2 reads LQKENI. After removal of 10 bases from V and 8 bases from J, the junction contained 8 bases not matched to a gene. The CDR3 extends over 14 amino acids.

This clonotype has at least ten counts. The V gene is TRBV6-7, the J gene TRBJ2-7; tentatively, D is TRBD2 (6 bases). TRBV6-7 falls under the ORF class, with uncertain function. This CDR3 is built from 14 residues. V was trimmed by 11 bases and J by 1 base, leaving 18 bases between them. CDR3 amino acids: CAPNGRGPSYEQYF. In DNA, the CDR3 is TGTGCCCCCAACGGGAGAGGGCCATCCTACGAGCAGTACTTC.

The table lists this clonotype with a few counts. The genes are TRBV5-1 and TRBJ2-7, with TRBD1 as a possible D gene (8 bases). V lost 5 bases and J lost 4, with 16 bases in between. The CDR3 sequence is 14 residues long. The germline gives CDR1 SGHRS, CDR2 YFSETQ. CDR3 bases: TGCGCCAGCAGGACCGGACAGGGAGGGTACGAGCAGTACTTC. This gives the protein CASRTGQGGYEQYF.

This clonotype was seen repeatedly, ten times or more. The chain links TRBV2 to TRBJ2-3; 7 bases are shared with TRBD1. Germline assignment: CDR1 SNHLY and CDR2 FYNNEI. Trimming took 3 bases from V and 7 from J; bases not matched to a gene: 10. This CDR3 is built from 15 residues. CDR3 region: CASSDPPSRGNTQYF. CDR3 DNA: TGTGCCAGCAGTGATCCCCCTAGCAGGGGGAATACGCAGTATTTT.

This clonotype was recorded many times. A much larger clone lies a single base off, so this may be a read error. The chain has TRBV6-5 and TRBJ2-1; TRBD2 might be the D (6 bases). The J call may be mistaken, given a closer DNA end match to TRBJ2-7. CDR1 and CDR2 (germline): MNHEY, SVGAGI. The CDR3 loop spans 13 amino acids. The CDR3 sequence is CASRRGGYNEQYF. The CDR3 nucleotides read TGTGCCAGCAGGCGGGGCGGGTACAATGAGCAGTACTTC.

The sample holds many counts of this clonotype. The chain joins TRBV20-1 to TRBJ2-3, with 8 bases aligning to TRBD2. CDR1 DFQATT and CDR2 SNEGSKA come from the germline V gene (reference sequence). Trimming removed 1 base from V and 6 bases from J; junction bases left unmatched: 9. This CDR3 is 15 amino acids long. Here the CDR3 DNA reads TGCAGTGCTAGAGGAGGTAGCGGGGCACGTGATACGCAGTATTTT. It codes for CSARGGSGARDTQYF.

Many counts were recorded for this clonotype. The chain joins TRBV6-5 to TRBJ1-2, with a tentative D call TRBD1 (6 bases). Germline CDR1 MNHEY, CDR2 SVGAGI. With 5 bases removed from V and 7 bases from J, the gap between germline ends came to 23 bases. The CDR3 is 16 amino acids. CDR3 loop: CASSKLGQTQLGGYTF. The DNA of the CDR3 is TGTGCCAGCAGTAAATTAGGACAGACACAGCTAGGTGGCTACACCTTC.

In its sample, this clonotype was seen a few times. This may be a read error: a much more frequent sequence differs by one nucleotide. The J gene is TRBJ2-5, the V gene TRBV27; D not resolved. Per germline, CDR1 MNHEY and CDR2 SMNVEV (reference sequence). The CDR3 length is 14 residues. V was clipped by 5 bases and J by 11 bases, with 21 bases between them. Here the CDR3 reads CASSIRDLNNEQYF. For the CDR3, the DNA is TGTGCCAGCAGTATCCGAGACCTTAACAATGAGCAGTACTTC.

This clonotype has just a few counts. This chain connects TRBV28 to TRBJ2-7; D might be TRBD2 (6 bases). Germline V lookup: CDR1 MDHEN, CDR2 SYDVKM. V dropped 7 bases and J dropped 7 bases, with 17 bases sitting between them. CDR3 length: 13 amino acids. CDR3 nucleotide sequence: TGTGCCAGCACCTTGGGTCTTGGGAGGGAGCAGTACTTC. Its protein product is CASTLGLGREQYF.

The CDR3 DNA sequence: TGTGCCAGCAGCCAACGGACTAGCGGGAACAATGAGCAGTTCTTC. Translating it yields CASSQRTSGNNEQFF. The chain links TRBV5-5 to TRBJ2-1, with 12 bases aligning to TRBD2. The CDR3 totals 15 residues. J gave up 5 bases and V 4 bases, and 4 bases lay outside the gene matches. CDR1 is SGHKS and CDR2 is YYEKEE in the germline V gene (reference sequence).

This clonotype was observed many times. Written as DNA, the CDR3 is TGTGCCAGCACCGAGGGACAGGTCTCCTACAATGAGCAGTTCTTC. Its translation is CASTEGQVSYNEQFF. V usage is TRBV6-2 or TRBV6-3 and J usage is TRBJ2-1, with TRBD1 identical over 8 bases. This CDR3 contains 15 residues. Per the germline V gene, CDR1 is MNHEY and CDR2 is SVGEGT. Trimming removed 7 bases from V and 0 bases from J; junction bases left unmatched: 5.

The table lists this clonotype with many counts. The genes are TRBV7-2 and TRBJ2-1; D not resolved. V gave up 0 bases and J gave up 6 bases, with 9 bases separating them. There are 14 residues in the CDR3. Germline lookup yields CDR1 SGHTA and CDR2 FQGNSA. DNA for the CDR3: TGTGCCAGCAGCTTAGCAGGTTCTCCCAATGAGCAGTTCTTC. It specifies CASSLAGSPNEQFF.

The chain uses TRBV19 and TRBJ1-1, with TRBD1 as a possible D gene (6 bases). The CDR3 has 14 amino acids. V was shortened by 5 bases and J by 1 base, with 11 bases between the two germline ends. Germline V gene sequence: CDR1 LNHDA, CDR2 SQIVND (reference sequence). CDR3 in DNA: TGTGCCAGTAGTGTCGGACAGCCGAACACTGAAGCTTTCTTT. Translating it yields CASSVGQPNTEAFF.

This clonotype was observed at least ten times. The chain combines TRBV20-1 with TRBJ2-1; 7 nucleotides align to TRBD2. The CDR3 loop spans 15 amino acids. The V and J ends lost 1 base and 6 bases, in that order; junction bases with no gene match: 9. Germline V gives CDR1 DFQATT, CDR2 SNEGSKA (reference sequence). CDR3 sequence reads: CSARGGAGSFNEQFF. In DNA form, the CDR3 reads TGCAGTGCTAGAGGAGGAGCGGGGAGTTTCAATGAGCAGTTCTTC.

This clonotype has only a few counts. Compared with germline, one end of the junction differs, possibly owing to a read error. The chain uses TRBV7-9 and TRBJ1-4, with D possibly matching TRBD1 (6 bases). The V gene's germline CDR1 is SEHNR and CDR2 FQNEAQ (reference sequence). The CDR3 has 14 amino acids. DNA for the CDR3: TGTGCCAGCAGCAGCCGGGGGCAGTTTGAAAAACGGTTTTTT. It encodes CASSSRGQFEKRFF.

The V and J genes are TRBV7-9 and TRBJ2-3; D possibly uses TRBD1 or TRBD2 (7 bases each). The CDR3 covers 16 residues. Deletions cut 5 bases from V and 2 bases from J, with 17 bases between. Germline CDR1 is SEHNR and CDR2 is FQNEAQ (reference sequence). CDR3 sequence: CASSRRGDSHTDTQYF. The DNA for the CDR3 is TGTGCCAGCAGCCGACGGGGGGACAGTCACACAGATACGCAGTATTTT.

With regard to this clonotype: A much larger clone sits a single nucleotide away, making a read error possible. The chain is built from TRBV9 and TRBJ2-6; tentatively, D is TRBD1 or TRBD2 (5 bases each). The length of the CDR3 is 15 residues. Looked up from germline, CDR1 is SGDLS and CDR2 is YYNGEE. The chain's CDR3 is CASSDKGTGANVRTF. CDR3 coding DNA: TGTGCCAGCAGCGATAAGGGGACCGGGGCCAACGTCCGGACTTTC.